These T cell receptor beta chains were read from a single sample in a study of OX40 agonist ivuxolimab in advanced cancers. Sequencing used immunoSEQ multiplex PCR; TCRdb keeps in-frame clones, though not all of them. Here the sample spans tens of thousands of clones, approximately 80% being singletons. Sequencing was performed on CD4+ or CD8+ T cells sorted from blood, taken in a trial of the OX40 agonist ivuxolimab. The source is an adult with an advanced solid tumor such as melanoma, head and neck, liver or kidney cancer. Both conserved end residues are part of each CDR3. A D gene is named only where the DNA matches it firmly. The size entry is marked missing in some rows and otherwise reads once, few, many or a size class.

j_call v_call d_call clone_size cdr3_nt cdr3_aa
TRBJ2-7 TRBV19 - few TGTGCCAGTAGTCCCGGGGCGGAGGGTTACGAGCAGTACTTC CASSPGAEGYEQYF
TRBJ2-4 TRBV7-9 - once TGTGCCAGCGGTGTGGGGGTAGCCAAAAACATTCAGTACTTC CASGVGVAKNIQYF
TRBJ2-7 TRBV11-3 - - TGTGCCAGCAGCAGGCAGGAATCCTACGAGCAGTACTTC CASSRQESYEQYF
TRBJ1-5 TRBV4-3 TRBD1 - TGCGCCAGCAGCCAAGTTAGGACAGGGTCCAATCAGCCCCAGCATTTT CASSQVRTGSNQPQHF
TRBJ2-5 TRBV2 - - TGTGCCAGCAGTCCAAAACTGGAGACCCAGTACTTC CASSPKLETQYF
TRBJ2-3 TRBV5-1 TRBD2 - TGCGCCAGCAAGGAGGGAGGGCGCACAGATACGCAGTATTTT CASKEGGRTDTQYF
TRBJ2-7 TRBV21-1 - - TGTGCCAGCAGCAAAGATTTGGGACAGGGAGGCCACGAGCAGTACTTC CASSKDLGQGGHEQYF
TRBJ2-1 TRBV11-3 - - TGTGCCAGCAGCTCACGACAAGCTTCCTACAATGAGCAGTTCTTC CASSSRQASYNEQFF
TRBJ1-1 TRBV13 - - TGTGCCAGCAGCTTAGTAGGACGGGGCTGGGACCCCGAAGGGGACACTGAAGCTTTCTTT CASSLVGRGWDPEGDTEAFF
TRBJ1-5 TRBV6-6 - - TGTGCCAGCAGTACCGGGACTTCTCGCAATCAGCCCCAGCATTTT CASSTGTSRNQPQHF
TRBJ1-5 TRBV7-2 TRBD1 - TGTGCCAGCAGCCCCAGGGGGACCAATCAGCCCCAGCATTTT CASSPRGTNQPQHF
TRBJ1-2 TRBV11-1 - - TGTGCCAGCAGCATAAATGAGGCCTCAAGAACTGGCTACACCTTC CASSINEASRTGYTF
TRBJ1-5 TRBV13 TRBD1 once TGTGCCAGCAGCTACGGACAGGCTAGCAATCAGCCCCAGCATTTT CASSYGQASNQPQHF
TRBJ2-5 TRBV19 - - TGTGCCAGTAGTCGGGACGGGGGATTAAGGACCCAGTACTTC CASSRDGGLRTQYF
TRBJ1-4 TRBV5-1 - - TGCGCCAGCAGCTTGCGAGGGGCCGATAATGAAAAACTGTTTTTT CASSLRGADNEKLFF
TRBJ2-1 TRBV7-2 - few TGTGCCAGCAGCCTTTCGGACTGGAATGAGCAGTTCTTC CASSLSDWNEQFF
TRBJ1-2 TRBV19 - - TGTGCCAGTAGTATAGGGCTTAACATCTATGGCTACACCTTC CASSIGLNIYGYTF
TRBJ2-7 TRBV7-2 - - TGTGCCAGCAGCTTGACGGACTACGAGCAGTACTTC CASSLTDYEQYF
TRBJ2-5 TRBV23-1 TRBD2 - TGCGCCAGCAGTCAGTTCAGACTAGCAGAGACCCAGTACTTC CASSQFRLAETQYF
TRBJ1-4 TRBV15 TRBD1 - TGTGCCACCAGCAGAGAGGCCGGGACAGGGGATGAAAAACTGTTTTTT CATSREAGTGDEKLFF
TRBJ2-7 TRBV11-3 TRBD2 - TGTGCCAGCAGCTTAGAAGCGGGAGGGAGTTACTTC CASSLEAGGSYF
TRBJ1-6 TRBV5-6 TRBD1 many TGTGCCAGCAGCTCCCGACAGGGCGGGGGGGGTTCACCCCTCCACTTT CASSSRQGGGGSPLHF
TRBJ2-5 TRBV10-1 TRBD1 once TGCGCCAGCAGTGATATTGCGACAGGGGAGACCCAGTACTTC CASSDIATGETQYF
TRBJ1-1 TRBV9 - - TGTGCCAGCAGCGTAGGGCCCTTGGGCACTGAAGCTTTCTTT CASSVGPLGTEAFF
TRBJ2-7 TRBV10-1 - - TGCGCCCGAGGGTGGCCATCGTACCACGAGCAGTACTTC CARGWPSYHEQYF
TRBJ1-5 TRBV5-6 TRBD1 few TGTGCCAGCAGCTTCACAGGGGAGTTTCAGCCCCAGCATTTT CASSFTGEFQPQHF
TRBJ2-7 TRBV7-3 - - TGTGCCAGCAGCCGAGGGCAAGGTACGGGTGAGCAGTACTTC CASSRGQGTGEQYF
TRBJ1-4 TRBV6-5 - - TGTGCCAGCAGGCAACACGGCGAAAAACTGTTTTTT CASRQHGEKLFF
TRBJ1-2 TRBV10-2 TRBD1 - TGCGCCAGCAGTGCGACAGGGTCCTTGGGGGGCTACACCTTC CASSATGSLGGYTF
TRBJ1-1 TRBV30 - few TGTGCCTGGAGCTCCGGGGGCACTGAAGCTTTCTTT CAWSSGGTEAFF
TRBJ1-2 TRBV6-4 - - TGTGCCAGCAGTGAACGGACTCCCCGGACCTATGGCTACACCTTC CASSERTPRTYGYTF
TRBJ1-4 TRBV27 - - TGTGCCAGCAGTTTGAAGGCAAGAGATTCGCGGGAAAAACTGTTTTTT CASSLKARDSREKLFF
TRBJ2-2 TRBV28 - - TGTGCCAGCAGTTTGGGGGGGCTCCATAGCACCGGGGAGCTGTTTTTT CASSLGGLHSTGELFF
TRBJ1-5 TRBV6-5 TRBD1 - TGTGCCAGCAGTTACGTATCAGGGGGCGATCAGCCCCAGCATTTT CASSYVSGGDQPQHF
TRBJ2-7 TRBV10-3 - - TGTGCCATCAGTGCGGGATCGGATGAGCAGTACTTC CAISAGSDEQYF
TRBJ1-1 TRBV9 - - TGTGCCAGCAGCGGACGACCCCCACCGGGGAACACTGAAGCTTTCTTT CASSGRPPPGNTEAFF
TRBJ1-5 TRBV6-5 - - TGTGCCAGCGGGGGACCATCAGGGAAACAGCCCCAGCATTTT CASGGPSGKQPQHF
TRBJ1-3 TRBV30 - - TGTGCCTGGAGTTCGGAAAGCCCGGGGGTCGGACGTTTCTCTGGAAACACCATATATTTT CAWSSESPGVGRFSGNTIYF
TRBJ1-5 TRBV7-2 - - TGTGCCAGCAGCTTAGGGAGGGGAGGGCAGCCCCAGCATTTT CASSLGRGGQPQHF
TRBJ2-1 TRBV14 - - TGTGCCAGCAGCCAACAGACGAGGGGACCTACCTTTGGCGATGAGCAGTTCTTC CASSQQTRGPTFGDEQFF
TRBJ2-6 TRBV7-2 - - TGTGCCAGCAGCTTAGGGCCGGCTGGGGCCAACGTCCTGACTTTC CASSLGPAGANVLTF
TRBJ2-1 TRBV5-4 - - TGTGCCAGCAGCTTGGCGGGGGCCCTGCCCAATGAGCAGTTCTTC CASSLAGALPNEQFF
TRBJ1-2 TRBV6-6 - - TGTGCCAGCAGTTACTCGCAGGGAGGGTCGGGCTACACCTTC CASSYSQGGSGYTF
TRBJ1-5 TRBV19 - - TGTGCCAGTAGTATAAGTAGCAATCAGCCCCAGCATTTT CASSISSNQPQHF
TRBJ2-7 TRBV5-6 - - TGTGCCAGCAGCTTGGGGGGGAGCTCCTACGAGCAGTACTTC CASSLGGSSYEQYF
TRBJ1-3 TRBV15 - once TGTGCCACCACTTCTGGAAACACCATATATTTT CATTSGNTIYF
TRBJ2-7 TRBV6-6 TRBD2 many TGTGCCAGCAGTGCAACTAGCGGCAGCTCCTACGAGCAGTACTTC CASSATSGSSYEQYF
TRBJ2-5 TRBV14 - once TGTGCCAGTCTGGAGATCTTACAAGAGACCCAGTACTTC CASLEILQETQYF